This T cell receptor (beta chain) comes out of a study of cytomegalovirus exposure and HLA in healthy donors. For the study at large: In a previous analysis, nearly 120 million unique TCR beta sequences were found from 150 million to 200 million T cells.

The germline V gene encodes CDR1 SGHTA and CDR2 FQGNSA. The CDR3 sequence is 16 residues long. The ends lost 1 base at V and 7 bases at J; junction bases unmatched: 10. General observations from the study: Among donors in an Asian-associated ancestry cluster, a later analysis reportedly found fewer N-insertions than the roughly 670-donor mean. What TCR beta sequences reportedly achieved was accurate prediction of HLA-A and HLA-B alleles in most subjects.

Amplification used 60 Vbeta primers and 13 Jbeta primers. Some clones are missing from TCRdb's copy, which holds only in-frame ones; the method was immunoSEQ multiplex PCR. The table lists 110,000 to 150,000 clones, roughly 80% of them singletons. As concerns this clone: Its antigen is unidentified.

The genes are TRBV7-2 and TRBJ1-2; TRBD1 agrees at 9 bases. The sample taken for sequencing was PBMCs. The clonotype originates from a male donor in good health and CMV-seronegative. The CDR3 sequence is CASSLGVGGQGVGYTF. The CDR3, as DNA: TGTGCCAGCAGCTTAGGGGTCGGGGGACAGGGCGTTGGCTACACCTTC.